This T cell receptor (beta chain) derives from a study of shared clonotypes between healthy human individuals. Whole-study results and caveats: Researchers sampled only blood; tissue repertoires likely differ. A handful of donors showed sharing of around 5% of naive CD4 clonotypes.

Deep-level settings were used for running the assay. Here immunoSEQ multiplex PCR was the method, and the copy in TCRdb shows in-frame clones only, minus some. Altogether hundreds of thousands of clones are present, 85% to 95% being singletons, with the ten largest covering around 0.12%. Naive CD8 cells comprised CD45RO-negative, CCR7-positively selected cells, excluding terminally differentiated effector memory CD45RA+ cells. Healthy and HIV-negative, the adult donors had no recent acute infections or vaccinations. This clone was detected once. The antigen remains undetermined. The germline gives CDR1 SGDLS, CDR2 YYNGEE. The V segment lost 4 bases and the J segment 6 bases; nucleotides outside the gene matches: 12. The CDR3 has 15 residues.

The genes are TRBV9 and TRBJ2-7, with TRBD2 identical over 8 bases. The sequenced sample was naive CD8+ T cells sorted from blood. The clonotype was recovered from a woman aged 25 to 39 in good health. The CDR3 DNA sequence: TGTGCCAGCAGCCCAACCGGGACTAGTTACGTCGAGCAGTACTTC. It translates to CASSPTGTSYVEQYF.